A selection of T cell receptor beta chains follows, all from one sample in a study of brain T cells in children with intractable seizures. Assay: immunoSEQ multiplex PCR; the TCRdb copy retains only in-frame clones and omits some. The sample comprises approximately 330,000 clones, roughly 93% of which are singletons, and 4.5% to 7% rests with the top ten. The sequences come from peripheral blood, collected about 5 months after surgery. These receptors all stem from a boy less than two years old with tuberous sclerosis and intractable seizures. The CDR3 runs from the conserved cysteine through the conserved F or W. The order of the fields is D gene, J gene, clone size, V gene, CDR3 protein, CDR3 DNA. A D gene is named only where the DNA matches it firmly. The size entry is marked missing in some rows and otherwise reads once, few, many or a size class.

- | TRBJ2-1 | - | TRBV10-2 | CASTGDAFFNEQFF | TGCGCCAGCACGGGGGACGCATTCTTCAATGAGCAGTTCTTC
TRBD2 | TRBJ2-7 | - | TRBV13 | CASSPTSGSPYEQYF | TGTGCCAGCAGTCCCACTAGCGGGAGTCCCTACGAGCAGTACTTC
- | TRBJ1-2 | - | TRBV6-5 | CASRGVGYGYTF | TGTGCCAGCAGGGGAGTTGGGTATGGCTACACCTTC
- | TRBJ2-3 | - | TRBV2 | CASKSRDRITDTQYF | TGTGCCAGCAAATCCCGGGACCGCATAACAGATACGCAGTATTTT
- | TRBJ2-7 | - | TRBV6-5 | CASRSRDGSPYEQYF | TGTGCCAGCAGGTCCCGGGACGGATCTCCCTACGAGCAGTACTTC
TRBD2 | TRBJ2-1 | - | TRBV4-1 | CASRVTSGGPYNEQFF | TGCGCCAGCAGGGTGACTAGCGGGGGACCCTACAATGAGCAGTTCTTC
- | TRBJ2-3 | - | TRBV27 | CASSSLHLRGSTDTQYF | TGTGCCAGCAGTTCCCTCCATCTGCGGGGTAGCACAGATACGCAGTATTTT
TRBD2 | TRBJ2-3 | - | TRBV4-2 | CASSPFAGERDTQYF | TGTGCCAGCAGCCCCTTTGCGGGAGAGAGAGATACGCAGTATTTT
- | TRBJ2-7 | once | TRBV5-4 | CASSFSGRTPSYEQYF | TGTGCCAGCAGCTTTTCGGGTCGGACCCCGTCTTACGAGCAGTACTTC
- | TRBJ1-1 | - | TRBV28 | CASSFQAVNTEAFF | TGTGCCAGCAGTTTCCAGGCGGTGAACACTGAAGCTTTCTTT
- | TRBJ1-2 | - | TRBV5-6 | CASSPLERTLGGYGYTF | TGTGCCAGCAGTCCCCTCGAGCGGACGCTAGGTGGTTATGGCTACACCTTC
- | TRBJ1-3 | - | TRBV7-9 | CASSLVGSGMITGNTIYF | TGTGCCAGCAGCTTAGTGGGATCAGGGATGATAACTGGAAACACCATATATTTT
TRBD1 | TRBJ1-1 | - | TRBV19 | CASSIKKTGSHTEAFF | TGTGCCAGTAGTATAAAAAAGACAGGGTCCCACACTGAAGCTTTCTTT
TRBD1 | TRBJ1-5 | - | TRBV29-1 | CSVSQGQGVNQPQHF | TGCAGCGTTTCCCAGGGACAGGGGGTCAATCAGCCCCAGCATTTT
- | TRBJ2-7 | - | TRBV5-1 | CASSLELEEDEQYF | TGCGCCAGCAGCTTGGAGCTTGAAGAGGACGAGCAGTACTTC
TRBD1 | TRBJ1-6 | - | TRBV27 | CASRSTTMTGYSPLHF | TGTGCCAGCAGATCCACCACGATGACAGGGTACTCACCCCTCCACTTT
TRBD1 | TRBJ1-1 | - | TRBV4-2 | CASSLTADRGNTEAFF | TGTGCCAGCAGCTTAACCGCCGACAGGGGGAACACTGAAGCTTTCTTT
- | TRBJ2-2 | few | TRBV19 | CASSIYTGELFF | TGTGCCAGTAGTATCTACACCGGGGAGCTGTTTTTT
TRBD1 | TRBJ1-2 | - | TRBV5-6 | CASSWGQGADGYTF | TGTGCCAGCAGCTGGGGACAGGGGGCTGACGGCTACACCTTC
- | TRBJ1-2 | - | TRBV11-2 | CASSTEFGGQGNGYTF | TGTGCCAGCAGCACCGAATTCGGGGGGCAAGGGAATGGCTACACCTTC
TRBD1 | TRBJ1-5 | - | TRBV7-9 | CASSLSGQGNQPQHF | TGTGCCAGCAGCTTGTCCGGACAGGGGAATCAGCCCCAGCATTTT
TRBD1 | TRBJ1-6 | once | TRBV19 | CASTGDKLTDRVRPYNSPLHF | TGTGCCAGTACGGGAGACAAGCTGACCGACAGGGTTAGGCCCTATAATTCACCCCTCCACTTT
TRBD2 | TRBJ2-5 | - | TRBV7-9 | CASRPGGQETQYF | TGTGCCAGCAGACCGGGGGGCCAAGAGACCCAGTACTTC
- | TRBJ2-3 | - | TRBV4-2 | CASSQDLSGPSTDTQYF | TGTGCCAGCAGCCAAGACTTGAGCGGGCCTAGCACAGATACGCAGTATTTT
- | TRBJ2-2 | - | TRBV11-1 | CASSLWVGGNTGELFF | TGTGCCAGCAGCTTATGGGTGGGAGGGAACACCGGGGAGCTGTTTTTT
- | TRBJ1-3 | - | TRBV11-2 | CASSSYLLLRGGTGNTIYF | TGTGCCAGCAGCTCGTATTTGTTGTTGCGGGGAGGTACTGGAAACACCATATATTTT
TRBD1 | TRBJ1-2 | once | TRBV12-3/TRBV12-4 | CASSQGTGSGYTF | TGTGCCAGCAGTCAAGGGACAGGGTCTGGCTACACCTTC
- | TRBJ2-4 | - | TRBV18 | CASSPTEKNIQYF | TGTGCCAGCTCACCGACAGAAAAAAACATTCAGTACTTC
- | TRBJ1-5 | - | TRBV19 | CASSVQGNQPQHF | TGTGCCAGTAGTGTACAGGGCAATCAGCCCCAGCATTTT
- | TRBJ1-1 | once | TRBV12-3/TRBV12-4 | CASTQGPGKAFF | TGTGCCAGCACCCAGGGTCCTGGGAAAGCTTTCTTT
- | TRBJ1-2 | - | TRBV25-1 | CASSTVVRGGYTF | TGTGCCAGCAGCACCGTGGTGCGGGGTGGCTACACCTTC
TRBD1 | TRBJ1-2 | - | TRBV6-5 | CASSYDSDRNYGYTF | TGTGCCAGCAGTTACGATTCGGACAGGAACTATGGCTACACCTTC
- | TRBJ1-2 | once | TRBV19 | CASSIRPQEANGYTF | TGTGCCAGTAGTATTCGTCCCCAGGAGGCGAATGGCTACACCTTC
TRBD1 | TRBJ1-5 | - | TRBV7-9 | CASSPLGTENQPQHF | TGTGCCAGCAGCCCTCTGGGGACAGAGAATCAGCCCCAGCATTTT
- | TRBJ1-2 | - | TRBV29-1 | CSVVGREDYTF | TGCAGCGTTGTTGGCCGGGAAGACTACACCTTC
- | TRBJ2-7 | - | TRBV9 | CASSVAGSFAYEQYF | TGTGCCAGCAGCGTAGCCGGGAGTTTCGCCTACGAGCAGTACTTC
TRBD2 | TRBJ2-7 | - | TRBV20-1 | CSASRSSGGYEQYF | TGCAGTGCTAGTAGGTCTAGCGGGGGCTACGAGCAGTACTTC
- | TRBJ2-7 | - | TRBV7-9 | CASSWATGLPSYEQYF | TGTGCCAGCAGCTGGGCCACAGGGTTGCCTTCCTACGAGCAGTACTTC
TRBD2 | TRBJ2-1 | - | TRBV7-3 | CASSLVGSGRAPYNEQFF | TGTGCCAGCAGCTTAGTGGGGAGCGGGAGGGCCCCCTACAATGAGCAGTTCTTC
TRBD2 | TRBJ2-7 | - | TRBV10-3 | CAISESKGLGEQYF | TGTGCCATCAGTGAGTCGAAGGGACTAGGGGAGCAGTACTTC
- | TRBJ1-2 | - | TRBV6-5 | CASSHPFYGYTF | TGTGCCAGCAGCCACCCCTTTTATGGCTACACCTTC
- | TRBJ2-2 | once | TRBV3-1/TRBV3-2 | CASSQERGSGELFF | TGTGCCAGCAGCCAAGAAAGGGGTTCCGGGGAGCTGTTTTTT
- | TRBJ1-1 | - | TRBV11-3 | CASSLGLHMNTEAFF | TGTGCCAGCAGCTTAGGGCTCCACATGAACACTGAAGCTTTCTTT
- | TRBJ1-3 | - | TRBV7-9 | CASSLVRGSGNTIYF | TGTGCCAGCAGCTTAGTAAGGGGCTCTGGAAACACCATATATTTT
- | TRBJ1-6 | - | TRBV5-4 | CASSFRDNNSPLHF | TGTGCCAGCAGCTTCAGGGATAATAATTCACCCCTCCACTTT
- | TRBJ2-7 | - | TRBV7-9 | CASSSRDTPYEQYF | TGTGCCAGCAGCTCCCGGGACACCCCCTACGAGCAGTACTTC
- | TRBJ2-1 | - | TRBV5-1 | CASSFKLRGVSYNEQFF | TGCGCCAGCAGCTTTAAACTCCGAGGTGTTAGCTACAATGAGCAGTTCTTC
- | TRBJ1-6 | - | TRBV9 | CASNLGGSSLSPLHF | TGTGCCAGCAACCTAGGGGGTAGTAGTTTGTCACCCCTCCACTTT
- | TRBJ2-7 | - | TRBV28 | CASVPGPSYEQYF | TGTGCCAGCGTTCCCGGGCCTTCCTACGAGCAGTACTTC
TRBD1 | TRBJ1-4 | - | TRBV30 | CAWSLGQGAEKLFF | TGTGCCTGGAGTTTAGGACAGGGGGCAGAAAAACTGTTTTTT
TRBD1 | TRBJ1-6 | - | TRBV27 | CASRLGQVYSPLHF | TGTGCCAGCAGGCTCGGACAGGTATACTCACCCCTCCACTTT
- | TRBJ1-1 | - | TRBV6-5 | CASSHRTKNTEAFF | TGTGCCAGCAGTCACCGGACAAAGAACACTGAAGCTTTCTTT
- | TRBJ1-1 | - | TRBV5-1 | CASSLAPTEAFF | TGCGCCAGCAGCTTGGCTCCAACTGAAGCTTTCTTT
- | TRBJ2-7 | - | TRBV19 | CASSSGHQPHEQYF | TGTGCCAGTAGTTCGGGACATCAGCCCCACGAGCAGTACTTC
TRBD1 | TRBJ2-5 | once | TRBV24-1 | CATSGITGGTQYF | TGTGCCACCAGTGGCATTACAGGGGGGACCCAGTACTTC
- | TRBJ1-2 | - | TRBV3-1/TRBV3-2 | CASSQGPSLNYGYTF | TGTGCCAGCAGCCAAGGACCCAGCCTTAACTATGGCTACACCTTC
TRBD1 | TRBJ2-7 | - | TRBV5-1 | CASSLGQGRNSYEQYF | TGCGCCAGCAGCTTAGGACAGGGGAGGAACTCCTACGAGCAGTACTTC
- | TRBJ2-2 | - | TRBV6-5 | CASSLTTRANTGELFF | TGTGCCAGCAGTTTAACAACCCGAGCGAACACCGGGGAGCTGTTTTTT